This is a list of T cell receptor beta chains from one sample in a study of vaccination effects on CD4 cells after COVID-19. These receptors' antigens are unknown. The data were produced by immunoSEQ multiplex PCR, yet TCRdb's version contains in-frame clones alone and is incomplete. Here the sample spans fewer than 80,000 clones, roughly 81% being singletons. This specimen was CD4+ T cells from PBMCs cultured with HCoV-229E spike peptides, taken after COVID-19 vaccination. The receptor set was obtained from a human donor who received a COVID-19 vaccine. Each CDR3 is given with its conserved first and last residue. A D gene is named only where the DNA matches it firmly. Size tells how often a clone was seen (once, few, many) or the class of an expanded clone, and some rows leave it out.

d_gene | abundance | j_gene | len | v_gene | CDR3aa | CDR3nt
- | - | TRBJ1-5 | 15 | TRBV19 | CASSILAGEYQPQHF | TGTGCCAGTAGTATTTTGGCAGGTGAATATCAGCCCCAGCATTTT
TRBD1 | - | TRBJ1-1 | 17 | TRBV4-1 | CASSQQSRDRGRNEAFF | TGCGCCAGCAGCCAACAAAGCCGGGACAGGGGGCGAAATGAAGCTTTCTTT
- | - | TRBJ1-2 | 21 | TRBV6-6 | CASSPFLNSGTSEPLGWGYTF | TGTGCCAGCAGTCCTTTTTTAAACTCCGGGACATCGGAACCCCTTGGGTGGGGCTACACCTTC
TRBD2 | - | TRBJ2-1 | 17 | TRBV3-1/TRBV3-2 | CASSRGLAGGPYNEQFF | TGTGCCAGCAGCCGGGGACTAGCGGGGGGTCCGTACAATGAGCAGTTCTTC
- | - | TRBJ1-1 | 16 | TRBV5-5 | CASSLAPTDPRAEAFF | TGTGCCAGCAGCTTGGCCCCGACGGATCCCCGGGCTGAAGCTTTCTTT
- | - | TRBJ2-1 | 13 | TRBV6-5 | CASTPGEDGEQFF | TGTGCCAGCACCCCAGGGGAGGACGGTGAGCAGTTCTTC
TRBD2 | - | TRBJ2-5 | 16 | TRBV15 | CATSRGGSGSQETQYF | TGTGCCACCAGCAGGGGGGGAAGCGGGAGTCAAGAGACCCAGTACTTC
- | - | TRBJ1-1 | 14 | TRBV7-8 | CASSLGPRGTEAFF | TGTGCCAGCAGCTTAGGGCCCCGGGGCACTGAAGCTTTCTTT
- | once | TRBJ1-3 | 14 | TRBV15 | CATSRDFSGNTIYF | TGTGCCACCAGCAGAGATTTCTCTGGAAACACCATATATTTT
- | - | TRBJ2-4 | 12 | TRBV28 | CASRQQGSIQYF | TGTGCCAGCAGACAACAGGGTAGCATTCAGTACTTC
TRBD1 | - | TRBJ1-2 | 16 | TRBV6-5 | CASSYSLSGGGGSYTF | TGTGCCAGCAGTTACTCTCTTTCGGGAGGGGGCGGGAGCTACACCTTC
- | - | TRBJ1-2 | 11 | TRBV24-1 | CATSDVLGYTF | TGTGCCACCAGTGATGTTCTTGGCTACACCTTC
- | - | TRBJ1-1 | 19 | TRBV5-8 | CASSLVRRAHTLPNTEAFF | TGTGCCAGCAGCTTGGTTCGGAGGGCCCACACCTTACCGAACACTGAAGCTTTCTTT
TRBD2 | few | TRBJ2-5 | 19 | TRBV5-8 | CASPRGLGLAGGVQETQYF | TGTGCCAGCCCTAGGGGACTCGGACTAGCGGGGGGAGTGCAAGAGACCCAGTACTTC
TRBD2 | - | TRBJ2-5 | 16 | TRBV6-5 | CASSLVPAGREETQYF | TGTGCCAGCAGTTTAGTCCCGGCGGGGAGGGAAGAGACCCAGTACTTC
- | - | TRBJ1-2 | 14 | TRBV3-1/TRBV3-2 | CASSPKRREVGYTF | TGTGCCAGCAGCCCCAAAAGACGGGAAGTAGGCTACACCTTC
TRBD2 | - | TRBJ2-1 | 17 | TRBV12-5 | CASGLVRGLSSYNEQFF | TGTGCTAGTGGTTTGGTACGGGGACTAAGCTCCTACAATGAGCAGTTCTTC
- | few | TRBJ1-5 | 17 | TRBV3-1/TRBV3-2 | CASSPTPGTRSNQPQHF | TGTGCCAGCAGCCCCACACCAGGGACACGCAGCAATCAGCCCCAGCATTTT
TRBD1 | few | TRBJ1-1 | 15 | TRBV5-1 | CASSWSGQGNTEAFF | TGCGCCAGCAGCTGGTCGGGACAGGGGAACACTGAAGCTTTCTTT
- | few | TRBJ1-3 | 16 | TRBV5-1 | CASSVDRGSSGNTIYF | TGCGCCAGCAGTGTAGACAGAGGAAGCTCTGGAAACACCATATATTTT
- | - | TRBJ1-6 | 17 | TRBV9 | CASSKTRASSYNSPLHF | TGTGCCAGCAGCAAGACACGTGCGAGCTCCTATAATTCACCCCTCCACTTT
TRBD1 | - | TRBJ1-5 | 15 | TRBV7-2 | CASSTTGTDNQPQHF | TGTGCCAGCAGCACTACCGGGACAGACAATCAGCCCCAGCATTTT
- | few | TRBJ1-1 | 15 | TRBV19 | CASSSNRVMNTEAFF | TGTGCCAGTAGTTCGAACAGGGTCATGAACACTGAAGCTTTCTTT
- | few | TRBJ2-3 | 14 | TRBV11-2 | CASSSRQYTDTQYF | TGTGCCAGCAGCTCAAGACAGTACACAGATACGCAGTATTTT
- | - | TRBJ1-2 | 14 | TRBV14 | CASSPNRTPGGYTF | TGTGCCAGCAGCCCAAATCGGACCCCAGGAGGCTACACCTTC
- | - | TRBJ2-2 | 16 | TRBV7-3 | CASSPLRRGDTGELFF | TGTGCCAGCAGCCCCCTGAGAAGGGGGGACACCGGGGAGCTGTTTTTT
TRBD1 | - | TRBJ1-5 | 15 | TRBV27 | CASSSPGQGNQPQHF | TGTGCCAGCAGTTCACCGGGACAGGGCAATCAGCCCCAGCATTTT
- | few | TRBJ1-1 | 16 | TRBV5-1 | CASSATVQLAGTEAFF | TGCGCCAGCAGCGCAACAGTGCAGTTGGCGGGCACTGAAGCTTTCTTT
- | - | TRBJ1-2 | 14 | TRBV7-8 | CASSPRAESYGYTF | TGTGCCAGCAGCCCCCGCGCGGAGAGCTATGGCTACACCTTC
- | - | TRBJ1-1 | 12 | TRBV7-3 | CASSNQGTEAFF | TGTGCCAGCAGCAACCAGGGCACTGAAGCTTTCTTT
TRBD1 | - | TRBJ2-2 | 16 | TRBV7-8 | CASKSGQGASFGELFF | TGTGCCAGCAAATCCGGGCAGGGGGCGAGTTTCGGGGAGCTGTTTTTT
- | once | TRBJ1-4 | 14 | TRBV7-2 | CASSLQGDNEKLFF | TGTGCCAGCAGCCTACAGGGAGATAATGAAAAACTGTTTTTT
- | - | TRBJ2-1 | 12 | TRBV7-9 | CASTRGYNEQFF | TGTGCCAGCACCCGAGGGTACAATGAGCAGTTCTTC
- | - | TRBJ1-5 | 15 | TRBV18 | CASSPLEGSNQPQHF | TGTGCCAGCTCACCATTGGAGGGTAGTAATCAGCCCCAGCATTTT
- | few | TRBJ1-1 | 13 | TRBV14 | CASSQGMNTEAFF | TGTGCCAGCAGCCAGGGGATGAACACTGAAGCTTTCTTT
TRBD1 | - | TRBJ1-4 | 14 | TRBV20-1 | CSASKQGALEKLFF | TGCAGTGCTAGTAAACAGGGGGCGCTTGAAAAACTGTTTTTT
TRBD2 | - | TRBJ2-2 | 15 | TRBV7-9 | CASSLSGAVTGELFF | TGTGCCAGCAGCTTAAGCGGGGCTGTCACCGGGGAGCTGTTTTTT
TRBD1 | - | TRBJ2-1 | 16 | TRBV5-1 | CASSDRGKITIQGQFF | TGCGCCAGCAGCGACAGGGGAAAGATTACAATTCAGGGGCAGTTCTTC
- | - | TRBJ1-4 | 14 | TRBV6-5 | CASSLTGINEKLFF | TGTGCCAGCAGCCTCACAGGGATTAATGAAAAACTGTTTTTT
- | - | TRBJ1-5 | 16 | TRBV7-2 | CASSTKTGNSNQPQHF | TGTGCCAGCAGCACGAAGACAGGAAATAGCAATCAGCCCCAGCATTTT
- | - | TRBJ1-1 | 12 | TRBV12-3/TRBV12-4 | CASSWGRVKAFF | TGTGCCAGCAGTTGGGGGCGGGTGAAAGCTTTCTTT
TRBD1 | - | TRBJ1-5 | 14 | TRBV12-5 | CASGLGGQHQPQHF | TGTGCTAGTGGTTTGGGGGGACAGCATCAGCCCCAGCATTTT
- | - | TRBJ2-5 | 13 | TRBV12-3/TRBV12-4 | CASSPRTLAAQYF | TGTGCCAGCAGTCCGCGGACTCTTGCGGCCCAGTACTTC
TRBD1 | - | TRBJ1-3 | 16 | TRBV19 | CASSPPTGVTGNTIYF | TGTGCCAGTAGTCCTCCGACAGGGGTGACTGGAAACACCATATATTTT
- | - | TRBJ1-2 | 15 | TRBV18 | CASSPTGRTTDGYTF | TGTGCCAGCTCACCTACGGGCCGGACAACAGATGGCTACACCTTC
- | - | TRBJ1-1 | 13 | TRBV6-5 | CASTLTLNTEAFF | TGTGCCAGCACCCTGACACTGAACACTGAAGCTTTCTTT
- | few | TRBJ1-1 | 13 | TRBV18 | CASSPDQVSEAFF | TGTGCCAGCTCACCAGATCAGGTCTCTGAAGCTTTCTTT
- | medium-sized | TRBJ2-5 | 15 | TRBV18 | CASSPTLARAETQYF | TGTGCCAGCTCGCCAACACTAGCCAGGGCTGAGACCCAGTACTTC
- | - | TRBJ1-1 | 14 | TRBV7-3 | CASSPGSPNTEAFF | TGTGCCAGCAGCCCAGGCTCCCCGAACACTGAAGCTTTCTTT
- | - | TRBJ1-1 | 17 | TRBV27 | CASSLLKNRETNTEAFF | TGTGCCAGCAGTTTACTCAAAAACAGGGAAACGAACACTGAAGCTTTCTTT
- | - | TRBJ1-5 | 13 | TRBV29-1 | CSVKDDSNQPQHF | TGCAGCGTTAAAGACGATAGCAATCAGCCCCAGCATTTT
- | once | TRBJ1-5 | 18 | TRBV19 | CASSIIKMAAAGNQPQHF | TGTGCCAGTAGTATAATTAAAATGGCCGCCGCCGGCAATCAGCCCCAGCATTTT
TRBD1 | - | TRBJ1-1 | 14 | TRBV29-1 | CSVEGQGENTEAFF | TGCAGCGTTGAAGGACAGGGGGAGAACACTGAAGCTTTCTTT
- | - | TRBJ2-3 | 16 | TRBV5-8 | CASPSVGQVGTDTQYF | TGTGCCAGCCCTTCGGTCGGGCAGGTGGGCACAGATACGCAGTATTTT
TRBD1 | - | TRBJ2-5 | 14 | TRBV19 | CASSKDRGFETQYF | TGTGCCAGTAGTAAGGACAGGGGGTTCGAGACCCAGTACTTC